This TCR beta chain came from a study of cytomegalovirus exposure and HLA in healthy donors. Findings of the study overall: TCR beta sequences numbering about 17,000 were associated with HLA alleles at 0.05 false discovery rate in a later analysis. Accounts indicate the classifier identified cytomegalovirus status with strong specificity and sensitivity. Among CMV-associated TCR beta chains, most appeared HLA-restricted in a later analysis. Sequencing likely produced, as an artifact, a cluster of highly shared sequence variants.

Comment on this clone: The antigen remains unidentified.

In the PCR, 60 Vbeta and 13 Jbeta primers were used. Sequencing was performed with immunoSEQ multiplex PCR; in TCRdb, only in-frame clones are kept and a portion is missing. The table has some 200,000 clones, 87% seen once; the top ten hold 0.2% to 0.3%. Trimming took 1 base from V and 9 from J, leaving 16 bases between them. Germline V lookup: CDR1 SGHTA, CDR2 FQGNSA. This CDR3 comprises 15 residues. This chain links TRBV7-2 with TRBJ2-1; D may be TRBD2 (7 bases). The sequencing input was PBMCs. This clonotype was obtained from a girl under three years old in good health and CMV-seronegative. CDR3 DNA sequence: TGTGCCAGCAGCTTAGTGGCGGGGGAAGGGGGTGAGCAGTTCTTC. This encodes CASSLVAGEGGEQFF.